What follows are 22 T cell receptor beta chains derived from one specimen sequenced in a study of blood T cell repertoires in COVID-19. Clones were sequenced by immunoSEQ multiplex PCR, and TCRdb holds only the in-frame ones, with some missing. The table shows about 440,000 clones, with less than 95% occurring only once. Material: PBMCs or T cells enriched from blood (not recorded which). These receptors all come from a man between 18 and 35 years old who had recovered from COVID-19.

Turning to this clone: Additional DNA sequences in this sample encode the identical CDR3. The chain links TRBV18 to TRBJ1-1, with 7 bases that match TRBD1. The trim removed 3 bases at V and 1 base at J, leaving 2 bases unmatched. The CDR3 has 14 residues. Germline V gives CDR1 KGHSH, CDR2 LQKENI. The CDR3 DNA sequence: TGTGCCAGCTCACCGGGGACAGAGAACACTGAAGCTTTCTTT. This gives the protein CASSPGTENTEAFF.

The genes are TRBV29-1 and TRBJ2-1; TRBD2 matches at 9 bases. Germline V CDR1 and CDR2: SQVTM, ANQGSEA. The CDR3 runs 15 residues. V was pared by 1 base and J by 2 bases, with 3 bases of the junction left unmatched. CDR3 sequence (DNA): TGCAGCGTTGAAGGAAGCGGGAGGACCTACAATGAGCAGTTCTTC. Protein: CSVEGSGRTYNEQFF.

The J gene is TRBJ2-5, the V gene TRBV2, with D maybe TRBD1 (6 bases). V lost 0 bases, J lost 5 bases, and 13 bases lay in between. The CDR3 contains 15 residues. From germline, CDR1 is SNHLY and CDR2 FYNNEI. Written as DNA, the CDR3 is TGTGCCAGCAGTGAAGCTGGCAGGGGTTCGGAGACCCAGTACTTC. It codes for CASSEAGRGSETQYF.

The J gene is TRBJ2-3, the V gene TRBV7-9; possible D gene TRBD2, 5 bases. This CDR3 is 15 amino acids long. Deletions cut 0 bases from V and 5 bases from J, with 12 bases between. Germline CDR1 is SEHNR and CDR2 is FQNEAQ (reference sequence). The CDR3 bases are TGTGCCAGCAGCTTAGCGCAGATAGGGAGAGATACGCAGTATTTT. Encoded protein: CASSLAQIGRDTQYF.

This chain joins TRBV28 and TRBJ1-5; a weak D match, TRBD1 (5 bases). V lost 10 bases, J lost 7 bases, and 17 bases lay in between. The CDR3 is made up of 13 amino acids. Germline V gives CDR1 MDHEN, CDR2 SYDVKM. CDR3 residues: CAIHGHQGQPQHF. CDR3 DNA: TGTGCCATCCACGGGCACCAGGGACAGCCCCAGCATTTT.

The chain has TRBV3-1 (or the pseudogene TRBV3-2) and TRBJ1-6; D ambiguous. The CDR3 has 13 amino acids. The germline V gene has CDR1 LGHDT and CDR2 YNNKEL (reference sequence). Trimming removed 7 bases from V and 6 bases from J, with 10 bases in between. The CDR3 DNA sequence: TGTGCCAGCATGGGCGGGCCTAATTCACCCCTCCACTTT. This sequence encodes CASMGGPNSPLHF.

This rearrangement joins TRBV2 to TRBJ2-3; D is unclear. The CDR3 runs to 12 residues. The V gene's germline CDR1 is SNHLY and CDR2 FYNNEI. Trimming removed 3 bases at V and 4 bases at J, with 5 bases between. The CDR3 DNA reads TGTGCCAGCAGTGATGAGGCAGATACGCAGTATTTT. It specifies CASSDEADTQYF.

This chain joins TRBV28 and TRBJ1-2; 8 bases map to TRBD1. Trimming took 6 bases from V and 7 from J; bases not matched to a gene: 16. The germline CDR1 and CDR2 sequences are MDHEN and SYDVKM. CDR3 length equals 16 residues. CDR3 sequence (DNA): TGTGCCAGCAGCGGGATTTCGACAGGGGAATTTTTTGGCTACACCTTC. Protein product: CASSGISTGEFFGYTF.

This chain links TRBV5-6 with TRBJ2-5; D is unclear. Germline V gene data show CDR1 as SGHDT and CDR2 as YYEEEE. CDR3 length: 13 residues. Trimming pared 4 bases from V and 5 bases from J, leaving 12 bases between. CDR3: CASSHIKWETQYF. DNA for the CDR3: TGTGCCAGCAGCCACATTAAATGGGAGACCCAGTACTTC.

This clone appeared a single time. CDR3 residues: CASGTGTDTQYF. Written as DNA, the CDR3 is TGTGCCAGCGGGACAGGGACAGATACGCAGTATTTT. J is TRBJ2-3 and V is TRBV2; TRBD1 agrees at 9 bases. Germline V gene lookup returns CDR1 SNHLY and CDR2 FYNNEI. Germline trimming cut 8 bases from V and 3 bases from J; bases unmatched to any gene: 0. The CDR3 spans 12 residues.

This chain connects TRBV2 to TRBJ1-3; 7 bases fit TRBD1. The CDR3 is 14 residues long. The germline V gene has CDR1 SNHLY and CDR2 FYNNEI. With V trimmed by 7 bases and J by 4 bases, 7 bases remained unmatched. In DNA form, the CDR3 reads TGTGCCAGCAAGCTACAGGGGTCGGGAAACACCATATATTTT. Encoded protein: CASKLQGSGNTIYF.

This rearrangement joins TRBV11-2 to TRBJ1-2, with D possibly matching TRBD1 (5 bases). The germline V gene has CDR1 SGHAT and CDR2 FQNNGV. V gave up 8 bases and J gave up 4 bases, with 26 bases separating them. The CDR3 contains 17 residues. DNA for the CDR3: TGTGCCAGCTATGAAATGCGGAGACAGACAGTGGGCTATGGCTACACCTTC. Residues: CASYEMRRQTVGYGYTF.

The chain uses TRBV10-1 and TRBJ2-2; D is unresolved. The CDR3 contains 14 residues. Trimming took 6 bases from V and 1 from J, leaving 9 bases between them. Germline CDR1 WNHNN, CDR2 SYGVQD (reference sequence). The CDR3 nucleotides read TGCGCCAGCAGACCCACACGGAACACCGGGGAGCTGTTTTTT. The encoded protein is CASRPTRNTGELFF.

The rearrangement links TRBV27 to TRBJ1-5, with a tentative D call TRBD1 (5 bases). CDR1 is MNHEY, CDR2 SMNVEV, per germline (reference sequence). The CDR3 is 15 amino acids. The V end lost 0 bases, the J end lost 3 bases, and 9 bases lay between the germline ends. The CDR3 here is CASSLSFRANQPQHF. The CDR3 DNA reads TGTGCCAGCAGTTTATCTTTCAGGGCCAATCAGCCCCAGCATTTT.

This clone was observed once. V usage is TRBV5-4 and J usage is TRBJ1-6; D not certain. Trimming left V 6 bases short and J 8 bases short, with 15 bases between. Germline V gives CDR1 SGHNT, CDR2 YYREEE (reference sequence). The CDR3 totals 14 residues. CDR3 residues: CASTIGGQDSPLHF. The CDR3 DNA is TGTGCCAGCACCATCGGAGGCCAGGATTCACCCCTCCACTTT.

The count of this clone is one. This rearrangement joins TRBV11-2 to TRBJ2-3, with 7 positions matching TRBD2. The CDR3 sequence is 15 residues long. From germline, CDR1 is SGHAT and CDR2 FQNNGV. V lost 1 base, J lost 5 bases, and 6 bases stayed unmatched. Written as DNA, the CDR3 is TGTGCCAGCAGCTTAGTTTCGCGGGAGATAGATACGCAGTATTTT. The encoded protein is CASSLVSREIDTQYF.

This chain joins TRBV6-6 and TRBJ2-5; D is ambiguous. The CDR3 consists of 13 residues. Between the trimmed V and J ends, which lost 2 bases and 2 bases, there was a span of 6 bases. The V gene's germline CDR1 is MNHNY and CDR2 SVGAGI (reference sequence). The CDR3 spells CASSYGRQETQYF. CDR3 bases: TGTGCCAGCAGTTACGGCCGTCAAGAGACCCAGTACTTC.

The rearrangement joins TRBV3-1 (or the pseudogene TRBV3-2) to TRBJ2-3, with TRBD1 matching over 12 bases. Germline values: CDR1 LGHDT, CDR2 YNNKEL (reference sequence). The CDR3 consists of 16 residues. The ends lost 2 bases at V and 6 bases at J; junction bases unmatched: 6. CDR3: CASSQRDRGLSDTQYF. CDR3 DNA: TGTGCCAGCAGCCAACGGGACAGGGGGCTTAGCGATACGCAGTATTTT.

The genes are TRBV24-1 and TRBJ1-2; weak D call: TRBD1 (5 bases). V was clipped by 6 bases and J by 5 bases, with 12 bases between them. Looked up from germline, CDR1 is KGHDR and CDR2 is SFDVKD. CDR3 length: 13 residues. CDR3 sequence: CATSRRGHYGYTF. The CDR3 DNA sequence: TGTGCCACCAGTCGAAGGGGTCATTATGGCTACACCTTC.

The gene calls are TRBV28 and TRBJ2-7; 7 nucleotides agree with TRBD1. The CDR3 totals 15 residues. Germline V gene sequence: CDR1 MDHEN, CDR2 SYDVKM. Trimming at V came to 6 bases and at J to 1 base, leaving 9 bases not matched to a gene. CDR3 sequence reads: CASSAVTGYSYEQYF. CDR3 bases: TGTGCCAGCAGCGCCGTGACAGGGTATTCCTACGAGCAGTACTTC.

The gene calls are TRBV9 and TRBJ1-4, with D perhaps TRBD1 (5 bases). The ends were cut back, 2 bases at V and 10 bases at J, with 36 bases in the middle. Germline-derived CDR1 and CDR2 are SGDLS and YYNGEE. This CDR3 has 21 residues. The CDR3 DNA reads TGTGCCAGCAGCGTCGAGTTCCTCGGGGCAGGGCGGGATGTTAAGGGAGGAAAACTGTTTTTT. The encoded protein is CASSVEFLGAGRDVKGGKLFF.

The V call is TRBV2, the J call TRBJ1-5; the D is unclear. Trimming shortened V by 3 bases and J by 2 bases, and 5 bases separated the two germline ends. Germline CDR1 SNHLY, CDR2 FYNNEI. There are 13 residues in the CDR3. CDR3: CASSERGNQPQHF. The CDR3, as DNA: TGTGCCAGCAGTGAGCGGGGCAATCAGCCCCAGCATTTT.